The 8 T cell receptor beta chains listed next were all sequenced from one sample in a study of beta chain features in type 1 diabetes. Every isolated RNA sample was fully reverse transcribed, so sequencing captured expressed TCRB transcripts. Data came from immunoSEQ multiplex PCR; TCRdb stores just in-frame clones and leaves some out. The sample lists under 250,000 clones; approximately 10% were seen once. Sequenced sample: central memory CD4+ T cells from blood. The receptors shown here come from a man aged 18 to 35 in good health.

The chain carries TRBV4-1 and TRBJ2-1, with 8 bases identical to TRBD2. From germline, CDR1 is MGHRA and CDR2 YSYEKL. The CDR3 covers 15 residues. The trim removed 1 base at V and 7 bases at J, leaving 6 bases unmatched. CDR3 nucleotide sequence: TGCGCCAGCAGCCAAGTGGGGTCTAGCGGGAATGAGCAGTTCTTC. Protein product: CASSQVGSSGNEQFF.

The V gene is TRBV7-6, the J gene TRBJ2-3; D possibly corresponds to TRBD1 (6 bases). Germline CDR1 reads SGHVS; CDR2 reads FNYEAQ. The germline V and J ends were trimmed by 5 bases and 2 bases, with 11 bases remaining between them. The CDR3 runs to 14 residues. The CDR3 protein is CASSPTGNTDTQYF. Written as DNA, the CDR3 is TGTGCCAGCAGCCCCACAGGGAACACAGATACGCAGTATTTT.

The rearrangement links TRBV10-2 to TRBJ2-5, with D hard to call. The germline V gene encodes CDR1 WSHSY and CDR2 SAAADI. V dropped 0 bases and J dropped 5 bases, with 13 bases sitting between them. This CDR3 comprises 15 residues. CDR3 DNA: TGCGCCAGCAGTGAGTCGTGGGGTTCTGTGGAGACCCAGTACTTC. This sequence encodes CASSESWGSVETQYF.

This chain links TRBV7-3 with TRBJ1-1; TRBD1 agrees at 9 bases. Germline V lookup: CDR1 SGHTA, CDR2 FQGTGA. CDR3 length: 12 residues. V trimming: 5 bases; J trimming: 8 bases; junction bases outside the gene matches: 3. The CDR3 sequence: CASSLGTGEAFF. The CDR3 bases are TGTGCCAGCAGCCTAGGGACAGGGGAAGCTTTCTTT.

This chain links TRBV7-6 with TRBJ2-3; 11 bases agree with TRBD2. Trimming removed 6 bases from V and 6 bases from J; junction bases left unmatched: 8. Looked up from germline, CDR1 is SGHVS and CDR2 is FNYEAQ. This CDR3 has 15 residues. The CDR3 sequence is CASRLAGDPRDTQYF. The CDR3 DNA is TGTGCCAGCAGACTAGCGGGAGACCCTCGGGATACGCAGTATTTT. Supplemented by reference TRBV7-6 and TRBJ2-3, the full variable domain reads GAGVSQSPRYKVTKRGQDVALRCDPISGHVSLYWYRQALGQGPEFLTYFNYEAQQDKSGLPNDRFSAERPEGSISTLTIQRTEQRDSAMYRCASRLAGDPRDTQYFGPGTRLTVL.

This clone was detected only a few times. V is TRBV4-3 and J is TRBJ2-2; D ambiguous. The CDR3 contains 15 residues. The V end was cut by 0 bases, the J end by 3 bases, with 8 bases between. Per the germline V gene, CDR1 is LGHNA and CDR2 is YSLEER. For the CDR3, the DNA is TGCGCCAGCAGCCAAGATCGAGGATACACCGGGGAGCTGTTTTTT. Translation: CASSQDRGYTGELFF.

J is TRBJ2-7 and V is TRBV4-2; TRBD2 aligns across 7 bases. The V gene's germline CDR1 is LGHNA and CDR2 YNFKEQ. There are 14 residues in the CDR3. Losses at the gene ends were 7 bases for V and 0 bases for J; bases not matched to a gene: 6. CDR3 coding DNA: TGTGCCAGCAAGGGAGGGCGGAACTCCTACGAGCAGTACTTC. Protein: CASKGGRNSYEQYF.

The V call is TRBV5-6, the J call TRBJ2-3, with a weak D call TRBD2 (5 bases). Trimming shortened V by 2 bases and J by 2 bases, and 6 bases separated the two germline ends. CDR1 and CDR2 (germline): SGHDT, YYEEEE. There are 13 residues in the CDR3. The CDR3 loop is CASSFGVTDTQYF. CDR3 nucleotides: TGTGCCAGCAGCTTCGGGGTCACAGATACGCAGTATTTT.